The rows below give T cell receptor beta chains drawn from one sample of a study of blood T cell repertoires in COVID-19. Libraries were prepared by immunoSEQ multiplex PCR; TCRdb keeps only in-frame clonotypes and omits some of them. The sample has fewer than 350,000 clones; about 86% are singletons. The sequencing input was PBMCs or T cells enriched from blood (not recorded which). The receptors derive from a woman aged 40 to 55 with acute COVID-19. Both conserved end residues are part of each CDR3. D genes are given only for firm matches. Not all rows give a size; the values are once, few, many and, for expanded clones, a class.

v_call	d_call	clone_size	j_call	cdr3_aa	cdr3_nt
TRBV10-3	NA	NA	TRBJ2-3	CAISEPREADTQYF	TGTGCCATCAGTGAACCCAGGGAAGCAGATACGCAGTATTTT
TRBV25-1	TRBD2	NA	TRBJ2-2	CASSDSGGATGELFF	TGTGCCAGCAGTGACAGCGGGGGAGCTACCGGGGAGCTGTTTTTT
TRBV12-3/TRBV12-4	NA	NA	TRBJ1-5	CASSLGGGPQHF	TGTGCCAGCAGTTTGGGCGGGGGGCCCCAGCATTTT
TRBV5-1	TRBD2	NA	TRBJ2-3	CASSSGSGTADTQYF	TGCGCCAGCAGCTCTGGGAGCGGGACGGCAGATACGCAGTATTTT
TRBV9	NA	NA	TRBJ2-3	CASSVAGRTDTQYF	TGTGCCAGCAGCGTAGCGGGGAGGACAGATACGCAGTATTTT
TRBV5-4	NA	once	TRBJ1-2	CASSLRQNYGYTF	TGTGCCAGCAGCTTGAGACAGAACTATGGCTACACCTTC
TRBV21-1	NA	NA	TRBJ2-3	CASSKLHRREGLQSDTQYF	TGTGCCAGCAGCAAATTACATCGGCGGGAGGGCCTTCAGTCCGATACGCAGTATTTT
TRBV6-6	NA	NA	TRBJ2-3	CASSGRGLTDTQYF	TGTGCCAGCAGTGGAAGGGGGTTGACAGATACGCAGTATTTT
TRBV6-6	NA	once	TRBJ2-5	CASSPDRLRTQYF	TGTGCCAGCAGTCCCGACAGACTCAGGACCCAGTACTTC
TRBV6-5	TRBD2	NA	TRBJ2-5	CATHTVSGRWETQYF	TGTGCCACCCACACCGTTAGCGGGAGATGGGAGACCCAGTACTTC